This T cell receptor (beta chain) was profiled in a study of blood T cell repertoires in COVID-19. Study background: Sites in the United States, Italy and Spain provided acute and convalescent COVID-19 samples. The analysed material was cDNA or gDNA that came from T cells, B-cell-depleted T cells, or PBMCs.

The CDR3 consists of 12 residues. From germline, CDR1 is LGHDT and CDR2 YNNKEL (reference sequence). V was shortened by 4 bases and J by 3 bases, with 6 bases between the two germline ends. Seattle patient enrollment occurred during active infection, with longitudinal follow-up thereafter. Here immunoSEQ multiplex PCR was the method, and the copy in TCRdb shows in-frame clones only, minus some. The sample lists 150,000 to 250,000 clones, about 93% occurring once. Sequencing used peripheral blood. This TCR was recovered from a man under 40 with COVID-19, enrolled during active disease. The chain couples TRBV3-1 (or the pseudogene TRBV3-2) to TRBJ1-2; D ambiguous. In DNA form, the CDR3 reads TGTGCCAGCAGCCCCTCAGACTATGGCTACACCTTC. Translated, it gives CASSPSDYGYTF.